Sequencing of this TCR beta chain was carried out in a study of cytomegalovirus exposure and HLA in healthy donors. The study, taken as a whole, reports: According to a later analysis, most TCR beta chains associated with CMV appeared HLA-restricted. A cluster of highly shared sequence variants was likely a sequencing artifact.

Worth noting for this clone: Its antigen is unknown.

Trimming removed 0 bases from V and 5 bases from J; junction bases left unmatched: 8. Per the germline V gene, CDR1 is SGHTA and CDR2 is FQGNSA. The CDR3 has 16 amino acids. Use of 60 Vbeta and 13 Jbeta primers characterized the PCR. The protocol was immunoSEQ multiplex PCR, while the TCRdb copy is restricted to in-frame clones and leaves out a portion. The sample has about 67,000 clones, 80% seen once; the top ten hold about 4.5%. The sequencing sample was made of PBMCs. The TCR sequence derives from a woman younger than 45 in good health and CMV-seronegative. V is TRBV7-2 and J is TRBJ1-1; 8 nucleotides line up with TRBD1. DNA for the CDR3: TGTGCCAGCAGCTTAGCGGGGGACAGGCTCGGGACTGAAGCTTTCTTT. This gives the protein CASSLAGDRLGTEAFF.